Below are 19 T cell receptor beta chains sequenced from a single sample in a study of T-cell memory formation after mild COVID-19. MiXCR, run by TCRdb on the 5' RACE reads, gives a single entry per CDR3 protein. Found here are about 350,000 distinct CDR3 sequences, about an eighth of them singletons; the top ten hold 22%. The sample was PBMCs or a T cell subset sorted from them (not recorded which). The receptors were sampled from a man younger than 35 who had mild COVID-19 (a few samples of this study predate the infection). Cell type and time point are not known.

This clonotype was counted a few times. The chain couples TRBV20-1 to TRBJ2-7, with 11 bases lining up with TRBD1. V was clipped by 5 bases and J by 5 bases; unmatched bases: 8. CDR1 DFQATT and CDR2 SNEGSKA come from the germline V gene (reference sequence). The CDR3 extends over 14 amino acids. CDR3 residues: CSAGQGAQSHEQYF. The DNA of the CDR3 is TGCAGTGCTGGACAGGGGGCGCAGTCCCACGAGCAGTACTTC.

This clonotype has ten or more counts. CDR3 DNA sequence: TGTGCCAGCAGTTACGATCAGGGCTGGTACGAGCAGTACGTC. Amino acid sequence: CASSYDQGWYEQYV. This sequence joins TRBV6-6 and TRBJ2-7, with D maybe TRBD1 (5 bases). The CDR3 has 14 residues. Germline lookup yields CDR1 MNHNY and CDR2 SVGAGI (reference sequence). V was clipped by 2 bases and J by 4 bases, with 12 bases between them.

In its sample, this clonotype was seen a few times. Here the CDR3 reads CASSRDANQPQHF. CDR3 DNA: TGTGCCAGCAGCCGGGACGCCAATCAGCCCCAGCATTTT. This sequence joins TRBV7-9 and TRBJ1-5, with D perhaps matching TRBD1 (5 bases). Germline V CDR1 and CDR2: SEHNR, FQNEAQ (reference sequence). This CDR3 region has 13 residues. Trimming cost V 5 bases and J 3 bases, with 8 bases left between them.

CDR3 nucleotides: TGTGCCAGCAGTCGACAGGGTTCGTTGGAGACCCAGTACTTC. This translates into CASSRQGSLETQYF. The rearrangement links TRBV2 to TRBJ2-5, with 7 nucleotides matching TRBD1. The CDR3 loop spans 14 amino acids. With 5 bases clipped from V and 5 bases from J, the junction kept 8 bases outside the gene matches. CDR1 and CDR2 (germline): SNHLY, FYNNEI.

This clonotype was picked up a small number of times. This chain links TRBV4-3 with TRBJ2-7; D unresolved. V lost 0 bases and J 5 bases, leaving 8 bases between the germline ends. The CDR3 consists of 13 residues. The germline V gene encodes CDR1 LGHNA and CDR2 YSLEER. The CDR3 DNA reads TGCGCCAGCAGCCAAGATGTCAGGCACGAGCAGTACTTC. Translation: CASSQDVRHEQYF.

V usage is TRBV20-1 and J usage is TRBJ2-7, with D possibly called TRBD1 or TRBD2 (7 bases each). This CDR3 comprises 14 residues. Trimming pared 3 bases from V and 2 bases from J, leaving 14 bases between. Germline V lookup: CDR1 DFQATT, CDR2 SNEGSKA (reference sequence). The CDR3 DNA follows: TGCAGTGCTAGGGGGGGGACAGCCCCCTACGAGCAGTACGTC. This encodes CSARGGTAPYEQYV.

This chain connects TRBV7-3 to TRBJ1-1, with 9 bases fitting TRBD1. The CDR3 has 15 amino acids. The V gene end was trimmed by 5 bases and the J gene end by 4 bases; junction bases not matched to a gene: 8. Germline assignment: CDR1 SGHTA and CDR2 FQGTGA. The CDR3 bases are TGTGCCAGCAGCACCACAGGGGGCTGGGGCACTGAAGCTTTCTTT. Translating gives CASSTTGGWGTEAFF. The complete variable domain, with remaining parts taken from reference TRBV7-3 and TRBJ1-1, reads GAGVSQTPSNKVTEKGKYVELRCDPISGHTALYWYRQSLGQGPEFLIYFQGTGAADDSGLPNDRFFAVRPEGSVSTLKIQRTERGDSAVYLCASSTTGGWGTEAFFGQGTRLTVV.

This clonotype appeared many times. This chain connects TRBV4-2 to TRBJ1-1, with D possibly TRBD1 on 6 matching bases. From germline, CDR1 is LGHNA and CDR2 YNFKEQ. The CDR3 consists of 13 residues. Trimming shortened V by 5 bases and J by 4 bases, and 11 bases separated the two germline ends. CDR3 nucleotides: TGTGCCAGCAGCGGACAGTTAGGCACTGAAGCTTTCTTT. Translated, it gives CASSGQLGTEAFF.

The V and J genes are TRBV7-8 and TRBJ1-1; 7 bases map to TRBD1. The V and J ends lost 0 bases and 4 bases, in that order; junction bases with no gene match: 11. The CDR3 spans 17 residues. CDR1 and CDR2 from the germline V gene are SGHVS and FQNEAQ. As DNA, the CDR3 is TGTGCCAGCAGCTTAGCCCTGACCCCGACAGGGCTCACTGAAGCTTTCTTT. It specifies CASSLALTPTGLTEAFF.

This clonotype appeared a few times. J is TRBJ2-1 and V is TRBV5-1; 8 bases map to TRBD1. Germline loops: CDR1 SGHRS, CDR2 YFSETQ. Germline trimming cut 4 bases from V and 8 bases from J; bases unmatched to any gene: 11. CDR3 length: 15 amino acids. This chain's CDR3 is CASSNPGGADYEQFF. CDR3 coding DNA: TGCGCCAGCAGCAACCCAGGGGGCGCTGACTATGAGCAGTTCTTC. Using reference TRBV5-1 and TRBJ2-1 for the parts outside the CDR3, the full variable domain is KAGVTQTPRYLIKTRGQQVTLSCSPISGHRSVSWYQQTPGQGLQFLFEYFSETQRNKGNFPGRFSGRQFSNSRSEMNVSTLELGDSALYLCASSNPGGADYEQFFGPGTRLTVL.

This rearrangement joins TRBV5-1 to TRBJ1-4, with a tentative D call TRBD1 (6 bases). This CDR3 region has 16 residues. Germline assignment: CDR1 SGHRS and CDR2 YFSETQ. V was pared by 3 bases and J by 3 bases, with 15 bases between. CDR3 in DNA: TGCGCCAGCAGCTATGGGGGCGGTGCCGCTAATGAAAAACTGTTTTTT. The encoded protein is CASSYGGGAANEKLFF.

The rearrangement uses TRBV16 and TRBJ2-7; D is uncertain. The CDR3 spans 14 residues. Trimming removed 5 bases from V and 2 bases from J, with 13 bases in between. CDR1 is KGHSY and CDR2 is FQNENV in the germline V gene. Here the CDR3 reads CASSSLAPTYEQYF. The CDR3 bases are TGTGCCAGCAGCTCCCTGGCACCTACCTACGAGCAGTACTTC.

The chain is built from TRBV20-1 and TRBJ2-2; D is perhaps TRBD1 (5 bases). The germline V gene has CDR1 DFQATT and CDR2 SNEGSKA (reference sequence). The CDR3 has 15 amino acids. The V end was cut by 1 base, the J end by 4 bases, with 13 bases between. The CDR3: CSARVGQGGTGELFF. CDR3 nucleotide sequence: TGCAGTGCTAGAGTAGGCCAGGGTGGCACCGGGGAGCTGTTTTTT.

This sequence joins TRBV29-1 and TRBJ1-2; 9 bases agree with TRBD1. CDR3 size: 14 residues. J lost 5 bases, V lost 6 bases, and 10 bases had no gene match. The germline V gene has CDR1 SQVTM and CDR2 ANQGSEA. CDR3 nucleotides: TGCAGCGTCTCGACAGGGGGAAATAAGTATGGCTACACCTTC. Its translation: CSVSTGGNKYGYTF.

This clonotype occurred a few times. The V call is TRBV12-3 or TRBV12-4, the J call TRBJ1-5, with 7 nucleotides matching TRBD1. The V segment lost 5 bases and the J segment 5 bases; nucleotides outside the gene matches: 6. The CDR3 sequence is 14 residues long. CDR3 region: CASSMGQRDQPQHF. The CDR3 DNA follows: TGTGCCAGCAGTATGGGACAGAGAGATCAGCCCCAGCATTTT.

This clonotype was found a few times. The rearrangement links TRBV15 to TRBJ2-7; tentatively, D is TRBD1 (5 bases). Germline CDR1 is LNHNV and CDR2 is YYDKDF (reference sequence). This CDR3 is built from 14 residues. V lost 0 bases and J lost 1, with 7 bases in between. DNA for the CDR3: TGTGCCACCAGCAGAGATAAGGGGTCCTACGAGCAGTACTTC. It encodes CATSRDKGSYEQYF.

This clonotype was counted ten times or more. The chain has TRBV18 and TRBJ2-1; 8 bases fit TRBD2. CDR3 length equals 15 residues. Looked up from germline, CDR1 is KGHSH and CDR2 is LQKENI. The J segment lost 2 bases and the V segment lost 2 bases, leaving 2 bases of the junction unmatched. CDR3 in amino acids: CASSPTGGAYNEQFF. The CDR3 nucleotides are TGTGCCAGCTCACCAACCGGGGGGGCCTACAATGAGCAGTTCTTC. Full variable domain (remainder filled in from reference TRBV18 and TRBJ2-1): NAGVMQNPRHLVRRRGQEARLRCSPMKGHSHVYWYRQLPEEGLKFMVYLQKENIIDESGMPKERFSAEFPKEGPSILRIQQVVRGDSAAYFCASSPTGGAYNEQFFGPGTRLTVL.

V usage is TRBV29-1 and J usage is TRBJ2-1; unclear D gene. There are 15 residues in the CDR3. V was trimmed by 6 bases and J by 7 bases, leaving 22 bases between them. The germline CDR1 and CDR2 sequences are SQVTM and ANQGSEA. This chain's CDR3 is CSVSHSGWLGNEQFF. CDR3 nucleotide sequence: TGCAGCGTCTCCCATTCGGGTTGGCTGGGGAATGAGCAGTTCTTC.

The genes are TRBV5-1 and TRBJ1-1, with 10 positions matching TRBD1. Per germline, CDR1 SGHRS and CDR2 YFSETQ. J was trimmed by 6 bases and V by 5 bases; bases with no gene match: 13. CDR3 length: 16 residues. Here the CDR3 DNA reads TGCGCCAGCAGGAATTGGATTCGACAGGGGGCCCCTGAAGCTTTCTTT. It yields the protein CASRNWIRQGAPEAFF.